These 20 T cell receptor beta chains share one sample of origin, sequenced in a study of shared clonotypes between healthy human individuals. Here immunoSEQ multiplex PCR was the method, and the copy in TCRdb shows in-frame clones only, minus some. The table shows 400,000 to 500,000 clones, with 70% to 85% occurring only once. The specimen was PBMCs. These receptors were taken from a woman in her forties in good health. Some clones in this sample may be carry-over from other donors' samples.

The genes are TRBV28 and TRBJ2-3, with 8 bases fitting TRBD2. J lost 1 base, V lost 5 bases, and 2 bases had no gene match. The germline gives CDR1 MDHEN, CDR2 SYDVKM. The length of the CDR3 is 14 residues. The CDR3 is CASSPGRGTDTQYF. The CDR3, as DNA: TGTGCCAGCAGTCCCGGGAGGGGCACAGATACGCAGTATTTT. The whole variable domain, remainder taken from reference TRBV28 and TRBJ2-3, is DVKVTQSSRYLVKRTGEKVFLECVQDMDHENMFWYRQDPGLGLRLIYFSYDVKMKEKGDIPEGYSVSREKKERFSLILESASTNQTSMYLCASSPGRGTDTQYFGPGTRLTVL.

This clone was counted once. V and J are TRBV18 and TRBJ2-2; the D gene is possibly TRBD1 (5 bases). The germline V and J ends were trimmed by 2 bases and 4 bases, with 14 bases remaining between them. Looked up from germline, CDR1 is KGHSH and CDR2 is LQKENI. The CDR3 runs 16 residues. The CDR3 loop is CASSPGAALGTGELFF. CDR3 nucleotides: TGTGCCAGCTCACCAGGGGCAGCTTTGGGCACCGGGGAGCTGTTTTTT.

V is TRBV7-9 and J is TRBJ1-2; D is undetermined. The CDR3 runs 14 residues. CDR1 is SEHNR, CDR2 FQNEAQ, per germline (reference sequence). Trimming removed 1 base from V and 0 bases from J, with 6 bases in between. The CDR3 loop is CASSLGASNYGYTF. The CDR3 region has the DNA TGTGCCAGCAGCTTAGGGGCCTCTAACTATGGCTACACCTTC.

The chain employs TRBV7-3 and TRBJ2-3, with a tentative D call TRBD2 (6 bases). The CDR3 contains 18 residues. In germline, CDR1 is SGHTA, CDR2 FQGTGA. Trimming cost V 2 bases and J 0 bases, with 18 bases left between them. CDR3 bases: TGTGCCAGCAGCTTATTGCCTAGCGCAAACCCTAGCACAGATACGCAGTATTTT. Translation: CASSLLPSANPSTDTQYF. Combining the CDR3 with reference TRBV7-3 and TRBJ2-3 gives the whole variable domain GAGVSQTPSNKVTEKGKYVELRCDPISGHTALYWYRQSLGQGPEFLIYFQGTGAADDSGLPNDRFFAVRPEGSVSTLKIQRTERGDSAVYLCASSLLPSANPSTDTQYFGPGTRLTVL.

This chain joins TRBV28 and TRBJ2-3, with 9 bases identical to TRBD1. CDR1 and CDR2 from the germline V gene are MDHEN and SYDVKM. This CDR3 has 15 amino acids. Trimming removed 4 bases from V and 3 bases from J; junction bases left unmatched: 5. CDR3 nucleotides: TGTGCCAGCAGTTCGGACAGGGGCTGGACAGATACGCAGTATTTT. The encoded protein is CASSSDRGWTDTQYF.

The rearrangement uses TRBV5-1 and TRBJ1-4; perhaps TRBD1 as D (6 bases). Trimming removed 6 bases from V and 3 bases from J, with 12 bases in between. Germline values: CDR1 SGHRS, CDR2 YFSETQ. The CDR3 has 14 amino acids. The CDR3 is CASKQGGANEKLFF. The CDR3 DNA follows: TGCGCCAGCAAACAGGGCGGGGCTAATGAAAAACTGTTTTTT.

The J gene is TRBJ2-5, the V gene TRBV9, with D maybe TRBD1 (6 bases). The CDR3 is made up of 13 amino acids. CDR1 is SGDLS, CDR2 YYNGEE, per germline. V lost 4 bases and J 0 bases, leaving 7 bases between the germline ends. CDR3 residues: CASSRTDQETQYF. The DNA of the CDR3 is TGTGCCAGCAGCAGGACAGACCAAGAGACCCAGTACTTC.

The chain links TRBV27 to TRBJ2-1; 11 bases are a match to TRBD2. The germline V gene has CDR1 MNHEY and CDR2 SMNVEV (reference sequence). The CDR3 has 15 residues. Trimming at V came to 5 bases and at J to 4 bases, leaving 4 bases not matched to a gene. This chain's CDR3 is CASSPSGRPYNEQFF. In DNA, the CDR3 is TGTGCCAGCAGTCCTAGCGGGAGGCCTTACAATGAGCAGTTCTTC.

The chain links TRBV6-6 to TRBJ1-1; D might be TRBD1 (6 bases). CDR3 length: 16 amino acids. The germline V gene encodes CDR1 MNHNY and CDR2 SVGAGI (reference sequence). Deletions cut 4 bases from V and 4 bases from J, with 19 bases between. The CDR3: CASSSGLIRGSTEAFF. The DNA of the CDR3 is TGTGCCAGCAGTTCGGGGCTCATCAGGGGATCCACTGAAGCTTTCTTT.

The rearrangement links TRBV27 to TRBJ1-4; D is undetermined. Germline CDR1 is MNHEY and CDR2 is SMNVEV (reference sequence). The V gene lost 6 bases and the J gene lost 0 bases, with 8 bases spanning the gap. CDR3 size: 14 residues. CDR3 protein: CASSSVTTNEKLFF. CDR3 nucleotides: TGTGCCAGCAGCTCCGTGACAACTAATGAAAAACTGTTTTTT.

The V gene is TRBV7-3, the J gene TRBJ2-7, with 8 bases lining up with TRBD1. CDR1 SGHTA and CDR2 FQGTGA come from the germline V gene. This CDR3 region has 14 residues. V lost 5 bases, J lost 6 bases, and 9 bases stayed unmatched. As DNA, the CDR3 is TGTGCCAGCAGCACTGGACAGGGAACAAGCGAGCAGTACTTC. Translated, it gives CASSTGQGTSEQYF.

Here the CDR3 reads CASSRAGGPFNEQFF. The DNA for the CDR3 is TGTGCCAGCAGCCGAGCGGGAGGGCCATTCAATGAGCAGTTCTTC. The chain employs TRBV4-2 and TRBJ2-1; 10 bases map to TRBD2. This CDR3 has 15 residues. V lost 4 bases to trimming and J lost 6 bases; unmatched junction nucleotides: 6. Germline CDR1 and CDR2: LGHNA and YNFKEQ.

This chain connects TRBV6-4 to TRBJ2-1; 9 nucleotides match TRBD2. Trimming took 3 bases from V and 6 from J; bases not matched to a gene: 6. The germline gives CDR1 MRHNA, CDR2 SNTAGT. This CDR3 region has 15 residues. CDR3 protein: CASSEISGSVNEQFF. The CDR3 DNA reads TGTGCCAGCAGTGAAATTAGCGGGAGTGTCAATGAGCAGTTCTTC.

This clone was recorded once. Here the CDR3 reads CASSYADEQYF. The CDR3 nucleotides are TGTGCCAGCAGTTACGCGGACGAGCAGTACTTC. The V call is TRBV6-5, the J call TRBJ2-7; no definite D call. The CDR3 is made up of 11 amino acids. The V gene's germline CDR1 is MNHEY and CDR2 SVGAGI. The germline V and J ends were trimmed by 2 bases and 5 bases, with 4 bases remaining between them.

The V call is TRBV7-2, the J call TRBJ2-7; 11 bases match TRBD2. V shed 1 base, J shed 0 bases, and the junction held 11 bases outside the gene matches. The CDR3 consists of 19 residues. The germline V gene has CDR1 SGHTA and CDR2 FQGNSA. The CDR3 loop is CASSLGRASGRPHSYEQYF. CDR3 nucleotide sequence: TGTGCCAGCAGCTTAGGCCGGGCTAGCGGGAGGCCCCACTCCTACGAGCAGTACTTC.

This chain connects TRBV6-1 to TRBJ2-7; the D gene is possibly TRBD2 (5 bases). Trimming left V 4 bases short and J 6 bases short, with 16 bases between. CDR1 and CDR2 (germline): MNHNS, SASEGT. This CDR3 spans 14 amino acids. CDR3 coding DNA: TGTGCCAGCAGTGCGCGAGAGGGTCCCTTCGAGCAGTACTTC. Its protein is CASSAREGPFEQYF.

The CDR3 sequence: CASSLAAGGESPFSYEQYF. In DNA form, the CDR3 reads TGTGCCAGCAGCTTAGCGGCAGGGGGAGAGAGCCCCTTCTCCTACGAGCAGTACTTC. The chain employs TRBV7-9 and TRBJ2-7, with 7 bases identical to TRBD1. The CDR3 has 19 residues. The ends lost 0 bases at V and 0 bases at J; junction bases unmatched: 14. In germline, CDR1 is SEHNR, CDR2 FQNEAQ (reference sequence).

This clone occurred once. This chain links TRBV5-6 with TRBJ1-5; the D gene is possibly TRBD1 (6 bases). Germline CDR1 is SGHDT and CDR2 is YYEEEE. Trimming left V 4 bases short and J 2 bases short, with 16 bases between. The CDR3 is made up of 16 amino acids. The CDR3 region is CASSPFGGAGNQPQHF. The DNA of the CDR3 is TGTGCCAGCAGCCCCTTCGGGGGGGCTGGCAATCAGCCCCAGCATTTT.

A remark on this clone: It may be a read error: a sequence one base away is much more abundant. The rearrangement joins TRBV30 to TRBJ2-6; perhaps TRBD2 as D (7 bases). CDR3 length equals 14 residues. The V gene's germline CDR1 is GTSNPN and CDR2 SVGIG (reference sequence). The CDR3 DNA reads TGTGTCTGGTACGGGGGGCTTGGGGCCAACGTCCTGACTTTC. It yields the protein CVWYGGLGANVLTF.

This clone was found many times. This rearrangement joins TRBV6-1 to TRBJ1-3; D is unclear. CDR1 is MNHNS and CDR2 is SASEGT in the germline V gene. The ends were cut back, 3 bases at V and 7 bases at J, with 4 bases in the middle. There are 11 residues in the CDR3. CDR3 sequence (DNA): TGTGCCAGCAGTGAGTTTAACACCATATATTTT. Translating gives CASSEFNTIYF.